This TCR beta chain was found in a study of shared clonotypes between healthy human individuals (dated by TCRdb to the early 2020s). Background on the whole study: The cohort comprised a couple of women and three men aged 18 to 49 years. To estimate repertoire size and how much clonotype sharing occurs between individuals, the study deeply sequenced the blood TCR repertoires of 5 or 6 healthy adults. Each donor's leukapheresis produced roughly between roughly 0.85 and 10 billion PBMCs. For each donor, CD4 naive and CD4 memory were each run on three plates, CD8 naive on two plates, and CD8 memory on one plate. Libraries were prepared and TCR repertoires were sequenced by different laboratories using diverse techniques, in order to increase sequencing depth and limit assay-specific biases.

CD8 naive samples were CD45RO-negative cells positively selected for CCR7, giving a CD45RA+CCR7+ population that excluded TemRA cells. The donors were healthy, HIV-negative adults with no recently reported acute infections or vaccinations. Every donor was a Caucasian adult living in Nashville, Tennessee, USA. After blood collection by leukapheresis, PBMCs were isolated using Ficoll-Histopaque density gradient centrifugation and then cryopreserved in the vapor phase of liquid nitrogen. Analytical flow cytometry was used to check the purity and quantity of each magnetically sorted T cell population. Genomic DNA was isolated from each sorted fraction and quantified by UV absorbance on a Nanodrop 2000c. TCR CDR3 regions were amplified from genomic DNA by multiplex PCR using the deep immunoSEQ assay. Extracted genomic DNA from each cell subset was spread evenly across all wells of several immunoSEQ 96-well plates, with each plate serving as a replicate. For sorted subsets, approximately 210 ng genomic DNA, equal to 30,000 or so T cell genomes, was loaded into each replicate PCR. Purified libraries were measured with a Qubit 3.0 fluorometer, size-checked on a Bioanalyzer 2100, and measured again with the KAPA Library Quantification kit. Every immunoSEQ 96-well plate was sequenced on a separate single-read 150-cycle Illumina NextSeq 550 flow cell. The authors' analysis ran thus. Because the immunoSEQ output held only junctional sequences and lacked quality scores, the filtering could not match the filtering applied to full-length reads. To assign V/J genes and CDR3, sequences were annotated using PyIR, a Python wrapper for IgBLAST v1.9, with IMGT germline references. Reads were removed for weak V/J assignments (E-value above 1e-6), missing CDR3, stop codons, out-of-frame junctions, or ambiguous translated residues. V3J clonotypes were defined by identical inferred V gene, J gene, and CDR3 amino acid sequence. To compute the percentage overlap between repertoires, the number of shared unique clonotypes was divided by the size of the smaller repertoire. Repertoire richness was assessed with RTK rarefaction, the Chao1 estimator, and Recon v2.1 estimates of unobserved clonotypes. Generation probabilities for all TCRbeta clonotypes obtained by the gDNA method from four donors were computed using OLGA. TCRdb took over this immuneACCESS table, retaining in-frame rearrangements with V and J assigned. Such tables are incomplete; in checked studies, under half of the missing clones stem from an unresolved V gene, and the remainder is unexplained. The V and J calls and the clone size are those of that table, but D and trimming were determined from the DNA. This sample lists 600,000 or so clones; roughly 98% were detected once. Together, the top ten hold approximately 0.3% of the sample.

Of note for this clone: No cognate antigen has been identified for it. One base away there is no much larger clone; base qualities are not given.

Results and caveats for the whole study, not just this receptor: Based on pairwise subsampling, the degree of clonotype sharing among donors was expected to be affected by sequencing depth. Clonotypes shared by all four sorted-subset donors showed higher generation probabilities than non-shared clonotypes. The genetic and exposure-history diversity represented was limited by the small number of donors. Estimated clonotype richness was generally larger for naive than for memory subsets. When a few donors were compared, the shared fraction of clonotypes was about 5.2% for naive CD4, 3.5% to 4% for naive CD8, 2% to 2.5% for memory CD4, and less than 0.5% for memory CD8. Sampling was restricted to blood, and TCR repertoires in tissue are likely to differ from TCR repertoires in blood. Incomplete sequencing was indicated by rarefaction of sorted-subset datasets, despite the large sequencing depth.

Trimming removed 6 bases from V and 1 base from J; the gene matches leave 6 bases unexplained. The CDR3, cysteine through phenylalanine, is 14 amino acids long. Only the CDR3 region is kept as DNA, spanning 42 bases read in frame from base 1. The germline V gene provides CDR1 MNHEY and CDR2 SVGAGI. The clonotype comes from a man in his thirties or forties in good health. The rearranged chain carries TRBV6-5 and TRBJ2-7; 7 bases in the junction line up with TRBD1. The sequenced sample consisted of naive CD8+ T cells sorted from blood. The cell subset or site label on this specimen signifies: CD45RA+CCR7+. CDR3 loop: CASSRTGQSYEQYF. The DNA is TGTGCCAGCAGCCGCACGGGACAGTCCTACGAGCAGTACTTC.